This TCR beta chain was retrieved from a study of T cell repertoires in cytomegalovirus infection (dated by TCRdb to 2018 to 2020). Concerning the study at large: The HLA type of each donor mattered for the analysis, because public TCR beta signatures pointed to carriage of CMV infection along with the matching HLA type. General conclusions and limits of the study: The ex vivo response was dominated by HLA-C-restricted CMV-specific TCR beta clonotypes, which also provided the single most frequent clonotype in two of eight donors. In both this cohort and an independent roughly 330-donor cohort, the cumulative frequency of public TCR beta family members distinguished carriers of CMV infection plus the relevant HLA type.

Sequencing used an Illumina HiSeq 1500. TCRdb reprocessed the public reads (quality trimming at Q25 with fastp, clone calling with MiXCR) and kept in-frame beta chains. All rows with the same CDR3 protein become a single entry with the most common DNA and genes. The sample yields more than 500,000 distinct CDR3 sequences; about 15% were counted once. The ten largest clones represent 24% of the sample. Counting both end residues, the CDR3 totals 12 amino acids. Just the 36-base CDR3 DNA is kept, in frame starting at base 1. CDR1 is given as DFQATT and CDR2 as SNEGSKA, both from the germline V gene (reference sequence). Deletion took 6 bases off V and 2 bases off J, with a span of 10 bases between the germline ends. About this clonotype itself: Its target antigen remains unknown. As the CDR3 is not closed by the conserved phenylalanine or tryptophan, this likely results from a read error.

The sequenced sample consisted of CD8+ T cells from PBMCs. The chain couples TRBV20-1 to TRBJ2-5; the D gene is possibly TRBD1, with 6 bases matching. The sequence derives from a human donor in good health (CMV status not recorded). Some clones in this sample may be carry-over from other donors' samples. The CDR3 has the sequence CSADDRQETQYL. The base sequence is TGCAGTGCCGACGACAGGCAAGAGACCCAGTACTTA.